The 6 T cell receptor beta chains presented below share a single source sample, sequenced in a study of T cell responses to AZD1222 COVID-19 vaccine. Here immunoSEQ multiplex PCR was the method, and the copy in TCRdb shows in-frame clones only, minus some. Among some 180,000 clones listed, roughly 90% were seen once. The starting material was peripheral blood, obtained 28 days after the second AZD1222 dose. These receptors originate from an adult who received the AZD1222 COVID-19 vaccine.

This clone appeared once. The chain combines TRBV6-5 with TRBJ2-3; 7 nucleotides agree with TRBD1. There are 15 residues in the CDR3. The junction had 3 bases not matched to a gene; V was cut back by 3 bases and J by 0 bases. Germline V gene sequence: CDR1 MNHEY, CDR2 SVGAGI. CDR3 bases: TGTGCCAGCAGTTATGAGGGGGCTAGCACAGATACGCAGTATTTT. This codes for CASSYEGASTDTQYF.

This clone was seen a handful of times. This chain links TRBV12-3 or TRBV12-4 with TRBJ1-2; a weak D match, TRBD1 (6 bases). The length of the CDR3 is 13 residues. The ends were cut back, 6 bases at V and 8 bases at J, with 16 bases in the middle. CDR3 in DNA: TGTGCCAGCAGCTTCGGCGGGGGGCGAGGCTACACCTTC. Translated: CASSFGGGRGYTF.

The J gene is TRBJ1-1, the V gene TRBV18, with a tentative D call TRBD1 (6 bases). Trimming removed 3 bases from V and 4 bases from J, with 12 bases in between. In germline, CDR1 is KGHSH, CDR2 LQKENI. The CDR3 consists of 14 residues. The CDR3 DNA sequence: TGTGCCAGCTCACCCGCAACAGGGCCCACTGAAGCTTTCTTT. Its protein product is CASSPATGPTEAFF.

The rearrangement uses TRBV6-5 and TRBJ2-7; tentative D call: TRBD2 (6 bases). Germline V gene lookup returns CDR1 MNHEY and CDR2 SVGAGI. This CDR3 contains 14 residues. The V end lost 3 bases, the J end lost 7 bases, and 16 bases lay between the germline ends. The CDR3 DNA reads as TGTGCCAGCAGTTATTCCGGGACTCTGACGGAGCAGTACTTC. Protein sequence: CASSYSGTLTEQYF.

The chain has TRBV7-9 and TRBJ2-1, with TRBD2 identical over 9 bases. CDR1 and CDR2 (germline): SEHNR, FQNEAQ (reference sequence). The V and J ends lost 6 bases and 2 bases, in that order; junction bases with no gene match: 5. There are 15 residues in the CDR3. For the CDR3, the DNA is TGTGCCAGCAGTGCGCGGGAGGGCCCCTACAATGAGCAGTTCTTC. It codes for CASSAREGPYNEQFF.

This sequence joins TRBV7-2 and TRBJ1-5; D ambiguous. The CDR3 is made up of 14 amino acids. The V end lost 1 base, the J end lost 5 bases, and 9 bases lay between the germline ends. In germline, CDR1 is SGHTA, CDR2 FQGNSA. The CDR3: CASSLVPIYQPQHF. The CDR3 region has the DNA TGTGCCAGCAGCTTAGTGCCAATCTATCAGCCCCAGCATTTT. Full variable domain (rest looked up from reference TRBV7-2 and TRBJ1-5): GAGVSQSPSNKVTEKGKDVELRCDPISGHTALYWYRQSLGQGLEFLIYFQGNSAPDKSGLPSDRFSAERTGGSVSTLTIQRTQQEDSAVYLCASSLVPIYQPQHFGDGTRLSIL.